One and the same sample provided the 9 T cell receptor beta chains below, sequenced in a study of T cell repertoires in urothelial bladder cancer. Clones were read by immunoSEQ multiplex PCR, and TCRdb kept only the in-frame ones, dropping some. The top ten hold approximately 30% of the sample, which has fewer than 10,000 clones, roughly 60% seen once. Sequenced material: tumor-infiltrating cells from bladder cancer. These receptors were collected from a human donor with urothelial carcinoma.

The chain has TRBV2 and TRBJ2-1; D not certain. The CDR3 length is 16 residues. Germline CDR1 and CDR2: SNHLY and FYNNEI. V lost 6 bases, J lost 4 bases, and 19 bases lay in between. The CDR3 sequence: CASSESTRLVYNEQFF. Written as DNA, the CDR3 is TGTGCCAGCAGCGAGAGCACGCGCCTCGTTTACAATGAGCAGTTCTTC.

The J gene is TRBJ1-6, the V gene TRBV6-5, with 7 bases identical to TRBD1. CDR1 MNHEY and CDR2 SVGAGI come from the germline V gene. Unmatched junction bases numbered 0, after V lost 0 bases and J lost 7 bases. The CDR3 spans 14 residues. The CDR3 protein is CASSYSGQNSPLHF. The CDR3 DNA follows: TGTGCCAGCAGTTACTCGGGACAGAATTCACCCCTCCACTTT.

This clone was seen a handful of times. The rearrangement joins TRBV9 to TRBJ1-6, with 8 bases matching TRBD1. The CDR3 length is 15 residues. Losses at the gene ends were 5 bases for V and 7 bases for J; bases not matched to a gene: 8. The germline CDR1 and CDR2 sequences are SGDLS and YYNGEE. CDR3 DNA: TGTGCCAGCAGTACAGGGGGACTAGGGAATTCACCCCTCCACTTT. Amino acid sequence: CASSTGGLGNSPLHF.

The CDR3 region has the DNA TGTGCCAGCACGGGGACAAACTATGGCTACACCTTC. It specifies CASTGTNYGYTF. The V and J genes are TRBV6-5 and TRBJ1-2; tentatively, D is TRBD1 (6 bases). V lost 7 bases, J lost 2 bases, and 8 bases lay in between. The CDR3 has 12 residues. Germline V gene data show CDR1 as MNHEY and CDR2 as SVGAGI.

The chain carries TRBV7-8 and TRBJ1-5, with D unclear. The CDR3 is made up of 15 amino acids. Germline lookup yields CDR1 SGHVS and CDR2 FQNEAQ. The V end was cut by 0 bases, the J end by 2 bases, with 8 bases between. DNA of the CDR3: TGTGCCAGCAGCTTAGCAGGTACTGGCAATCAGCCCCAGCATTTT. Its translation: CASSLAGTGNQPQHF.

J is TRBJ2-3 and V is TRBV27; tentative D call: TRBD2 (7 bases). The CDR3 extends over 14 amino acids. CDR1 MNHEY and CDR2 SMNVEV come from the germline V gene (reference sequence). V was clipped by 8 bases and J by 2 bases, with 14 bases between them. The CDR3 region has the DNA TGTGCCAGCCAACGGGGGGCAAACACAGATACGCAGTATTTT. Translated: CASQRGANTDTQYF.

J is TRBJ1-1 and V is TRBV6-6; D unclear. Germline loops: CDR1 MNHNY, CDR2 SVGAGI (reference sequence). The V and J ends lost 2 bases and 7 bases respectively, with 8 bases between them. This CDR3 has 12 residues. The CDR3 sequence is CASSYEEGEAFF. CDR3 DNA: TGTGCCAGCAGTTACGAGGAGGGTGAAGCTTTCTTT.

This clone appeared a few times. CDR3 residues: CASSEGAGQGSYGYTF. CDR3 DNA sequence: TGTGCCAGCAGTGAAGGGGCCGGACAGGGGTCCTATGGCTACACCTTC. This sequence joins TRBV6-1 and TRBJ1-2; 9 bases fit TRBD1. There are 16 residues in the CDR3. Germline V gene lookup returns CDR1 MNHNS and CDR2 SASEGT. V lost 1 base to trimming and J lost 4 bases; unmatched junction nucleotides: 7.

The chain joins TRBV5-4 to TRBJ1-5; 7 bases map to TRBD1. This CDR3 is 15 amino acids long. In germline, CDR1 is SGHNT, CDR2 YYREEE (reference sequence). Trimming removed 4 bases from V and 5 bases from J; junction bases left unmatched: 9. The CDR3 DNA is TGTGCCAGCAGCCATGGACAGGATCTCTATCAGCCCCAGCATTTT. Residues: CASSHGQDLYQPQHF.